Presented here are 5 T cell receptor beta chains from one specimen sequenced in a study of OX40 agonist ivuxolimab in advanced cancers. Produced via immunoSEQ multiplex PCR; TCRdb's table is partial and in-frame only. The data hold 37,000 or so clones, with about 90% observed a single time. Source: CD4+ or CD8+ T cells sorted from blood, taken in a trial of the OX40 agonist ivuxolimab. Receptor source: an adult with an advanced solid tumor such as melanoma, head and neck, liver or kidney cancer.

The chain carries TRBV5-6 and TRBJ2-1; 16 nucleotides match TRBD2. With 4 bases clipped from V and 4 bases from J, the junction kept 5 bases outside the gene matches. From germline, CDR1 is SGHDT and CDR2 YYEEEE. The CDR3 extends over 17 amino acids. This chain's CDR3 is CASSPGLAGGPYNEQFF. CDR3 bases: TGTGCCAGCAGCCCGGGACTAGCGGGGGGGCCATACAATGAGCAGTTCTTC.

This clone has a single count. The chain carries TRBV4-2 and TRBJ2-7, with D tentatively TRBD2 (5 bases). Deletions cut 1 base from V and 2 bases from J, with 9 bases between. The germline V gene has CDR1 LGHNA and CDR2 YNFKEQ. The CDR3 loop spans 14 amino acids. CDR3 sequence reads: CASSQGVEAYEQYF. The DNA for the CDR3 is TGTGCCAGCAGCCAAGGGGTGGAGGCCTACGAGCAGTACTTC.

The V gene is TRBV18, the J gene TRBJ2-5, with 9 bases lining up with TRBD1. The germline CDR1 and CDR2 sequences are KGHSH and LQKENI. The CDR3 is made up of 14 amino acids. V trimming: 8 bases; J trimming: 4 bases; junction bases outside the gene matches: 8. In nucleotides, the CDR3 is TGTGCCAGCACTTTACAGGGGGCAGGAGAGACCCAGTACTTC. Residues: CASTLQGAGETQYF. Full variable domain (rest looked up from reference TRBV18 and TRBJ2-5): NAGVMQNPRHLVRRRGQEARLRCSPMKGHSHVYWYRQLPEEGLKFMVYLQKENIIDESGMPKERFSAEFPKEGPSILRIQQVVRGDSAAYFCASTLQGAGETQYFGPGTRLLVL.

The chain is built from TRBV4-1 and TRBJ1-3; D is unclear. V lost 4 bases and J lost 0, with 7 bases in between. The length of the CDR3 is 14 residues. Per the germline V gene, CDR1 is MGHRA and CDR2 is YSYEKL. CDR3 sequence (DNA): TGCGCCAGCAGCCTGGCAGGCTCTGGAAACACCATATATTTT. The encoded protein is CASSLAGSGNTIYF.

A remark on this clone: Compared with germline, one end of the junction differs, possibly owing to a read error. Other nucleotide sequences from this sample produce the same CDR3. The chain links TRBV19 to TRBJ1-3; D is undetermined. CDR1 and CDR2 (germline): LNHDA, SQIVND (reference sequence). This CDR3 region has 15 residues. DNA for the CDR3: TGCGCCAGTAGTATTGATTTGGGGTCTGGAAACACCATATATTTT. Amino acids: CASSIDLGSGNTIYF.